Shown below are 2 T cell receptor beta chains from a single sample sequenced in a study of blood T cells in healthy people across ages (dated by TCRdb to the mid-2010s). Library preparation used 5' RACE. These reads were obtained on an Illumina HiSeq 2500. A second roughly 6 to 12 cycle PCR used a sample-barcoded 5' primer and a J-beta primer mix. The public reads were quality trimmed at Q25 with fastp and then assembled into clones with MiXCR by TCRdb, keeping productive beta chains. Entries are consolidated by CDR3 protein sequence, retaining the most common genes and DNA. This sample holds more than 900,000 distinct CDR3 sequences; about 28% were observed only once. The leading ten clones occupy roughly 10% of the sample. These data were also reused for a study on T cells of mothers and their children.

The sequencing input was blood. All receptors come from a woman aged 40-49 years in good health.

In its sample, this clonotype was seen many times. The genes are TRBV27 and TRBJ2-7; no firm D call. The CDR3 is made up of 13 amino acids. The V end was cut by 4 bases, the J end by 1 base, with 8 bases between. Germline V gene lookup returns CDR1 MNHEY and CDR2 SMNVEV (reference sequence). CDR3 protein: CASSWAASYEQYF. The CDR3 DNA reads as TGTGCCAGCAGTTGGGCAGCTTCCTACGAGCAGTACTTC.

This clonotype showed up just a few times. This chain links TRBV9 with TRBJ2-7; tentative D call: TRBD2 (7 bases). The CDR3 runs to 15 residues. Germline V gene data show CDR1 as SGDLS and CDR2 as YYNGEE. Deletions cut 4 bases from V and 4 bases from J, with 18 bases between. CDR3 amino acids: CASSLTGGGVYEQYF. Written as DNA, the CDR3 is TGTGCCAGCAGCCTCACTGGGGGGGGCGTATACGAGCAGTACTTC.